A single sample is the source of the 6 T cell receptor beta chains below, sequenced in a study of blood T cell repertoires in COVID-19. The table came from immunoSEQ multiplex PCR; TCRdb's copy has only in-frame clones and leaves some out. The sample lists around 130,000 clones, 80% to 90% occurring once. The specimen was peripheral blood. The source of these receptors is a woman aged 60-75 years with acute or convalescent COVID-19.

The chain is built from TRBV28 and TRBJ2-3, with 7 bases lining up with TRBD2. After removal of 2 bases from V and 1 base from J, the junction contained 3 bases not matched to a gene. Germline values: CDR1 MDHEN, CDR2 SYDVKM. This CDR3 contains 15 residues. The CDR3 nucleotides are TGTGCCAGCAGTTTACCCCTAGCGGGCACAGATACGCAGTATTTT. It encodes CASSLPLAGTDTQYF.

V usage is TRBV30 and J usage is TRBJ2-1; TRBD2 agrees at 9 bases. The CDR3 has 14 amino acids. Germline trimming cut 2 bases from V and 13 bases from J; bases unmatched to any gene: 12. Per the germline V gene, CDR1 is GTSNPN and CDR2 is SVGIG (reference sequence). CDR3 coding DNA: TGTGCCTGGAGTTCCCAATCTGTAGCGGGAGACCAGTTCTTC. Its protein product is CAWSSQSVAGDQFF. The whole variable domain, filled in from reference TRBV30 and TRBJ2-1, reads SQTIHQWPATLVQPVGSPLSLECTVEGTSNPNLYWYRQAAGRGLQLLFYSVGIGQISSEVPQNLSASRPQDRQFILSSKKLLLSDSGFYLCAWSSQSVAGDQFFGPGTRLTVL.

The rearrangement joins TRBV10-2 to TRBJ1-6, with 7 positions matching TRBD1. Germline trimming cut 3 bases from V and 0 bases from J; bases unmatched to any gene: 2. Per germline, CDR1 WSHSY and CDR2 SAAADI. The CDR3 length is 16 residues. CDR3 sequence: CASSDRQGSYNSPLHF. The CDR3 region has the DNA TGCGCCAGCAGTGATCGACAGGGCTCCTATAATTCACCCCTCCACTTT.

This clone was observed a single time. The chain has TRBV24-1 and TRBJ1-2; 7 nucleotides agree with TRBD1. Germline V CDR1 and CDR2: KGHDR, SFDVKD. Trimming took 0 bases from V and 8 from J; bases not matched to a gene: 8. The CDR3 contains 15 residues. CDR3 DNA sequence: TGTGCCACCAGTGATTTGAGGCGGACAGGCGGCGGCTACACCTTC. Translated, it gives CATSDLRRTGGGYTF.

The chain has TRBV2 and TRBJ2-1; a possible D gene is TRBD2 (6 bases). CDR3 size: 12 residues. Germline V gene sequence: CDR1 SNHLY, CDR2 FYNNEI. Trimming pared 4 bases from V and 12 bases from J, leaving 13 bases between. The CDR3 is CASSAGTSPQFF. The CDR3 coding sequence is TGTGCCAGCAGTGCAGGGACTTCTCCGCAGTTCTTC.

The rearrangement links TRBV27 to TRBJ1-6, with a weak D call TRBD1 (6 bases). The CDR3 contains 17 residues. Germline CDR1 and CDR2: MNHEY and SMNVEV (reference sequence). V shed 0 bases and J shed 0 bases, with 9 bases lying between them. The CDR3 loop is CASSLSRGSSYNSPLHF. In DNA, the CDR3 is TGTGCCAGCAGTTTATCGAGGGGGAGCTCCTATAATTCACCCCTCCACTTT.